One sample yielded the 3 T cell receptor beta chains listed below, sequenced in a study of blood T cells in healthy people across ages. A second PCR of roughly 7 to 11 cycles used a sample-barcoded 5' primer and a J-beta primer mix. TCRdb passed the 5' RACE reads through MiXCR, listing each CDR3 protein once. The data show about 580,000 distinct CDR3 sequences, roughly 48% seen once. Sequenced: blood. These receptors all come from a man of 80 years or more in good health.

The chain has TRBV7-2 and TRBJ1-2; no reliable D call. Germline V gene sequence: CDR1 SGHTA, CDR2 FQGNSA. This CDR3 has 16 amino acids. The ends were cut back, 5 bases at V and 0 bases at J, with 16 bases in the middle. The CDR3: CASSKADAGANYGYTF. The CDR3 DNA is TGTGCCAGCAGCAAGGCGGACGCAGGAGCTAACTATGGCTACACCTTC. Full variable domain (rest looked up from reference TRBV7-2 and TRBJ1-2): GAGVSQSPSNKVTEKGKDVELRCDPISGHTALYWYRQSLGQGLEFLIYFQGNSAPDKSGLPSDRFSAERTGGSVSTLTIQRTQQEDSAVYLCASSKADAGANYGYTFGSGTRLTVV.

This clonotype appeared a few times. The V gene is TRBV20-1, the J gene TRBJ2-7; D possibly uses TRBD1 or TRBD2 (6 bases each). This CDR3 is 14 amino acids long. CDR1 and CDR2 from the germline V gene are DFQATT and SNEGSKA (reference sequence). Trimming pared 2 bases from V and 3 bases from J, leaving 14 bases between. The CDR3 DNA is TGCAGTGCTAGACCCCTTAGGGGGGTCTACGAGCAGTACTTC. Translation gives CSARPLRGVYEQYF.

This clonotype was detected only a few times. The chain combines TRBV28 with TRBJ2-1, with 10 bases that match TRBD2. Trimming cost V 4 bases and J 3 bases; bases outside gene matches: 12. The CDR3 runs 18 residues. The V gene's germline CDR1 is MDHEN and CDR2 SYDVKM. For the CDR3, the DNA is TGTGCCAGCAGTTCCCTGACAAGCGGGAGGGCCAACTACAATGAGCAGTTCTTC. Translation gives CASSSLTSGRANYNEQFF.